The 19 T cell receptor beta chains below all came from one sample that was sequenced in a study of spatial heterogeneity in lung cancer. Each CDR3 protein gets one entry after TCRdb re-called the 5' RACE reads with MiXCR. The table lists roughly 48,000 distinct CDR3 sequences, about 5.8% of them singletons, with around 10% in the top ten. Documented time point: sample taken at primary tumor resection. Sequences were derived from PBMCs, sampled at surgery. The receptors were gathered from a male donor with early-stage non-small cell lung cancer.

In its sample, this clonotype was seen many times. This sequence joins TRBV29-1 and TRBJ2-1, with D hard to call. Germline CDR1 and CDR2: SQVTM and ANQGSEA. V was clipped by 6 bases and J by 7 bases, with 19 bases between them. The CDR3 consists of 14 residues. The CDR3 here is CSVLSGSWGNEQFF. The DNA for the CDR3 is TGCAGCGTCCTGAGTGGGTCCTGGGGAAATGAGCAGTTCTTC.

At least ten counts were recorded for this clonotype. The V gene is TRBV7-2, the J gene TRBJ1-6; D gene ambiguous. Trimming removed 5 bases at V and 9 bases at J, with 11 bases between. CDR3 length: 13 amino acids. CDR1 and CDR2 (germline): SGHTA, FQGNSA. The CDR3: CASSQYLGSPLHF. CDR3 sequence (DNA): TGTGCCAGCAGCCAATATTTGGGTTCACCCCTCCACTTT.

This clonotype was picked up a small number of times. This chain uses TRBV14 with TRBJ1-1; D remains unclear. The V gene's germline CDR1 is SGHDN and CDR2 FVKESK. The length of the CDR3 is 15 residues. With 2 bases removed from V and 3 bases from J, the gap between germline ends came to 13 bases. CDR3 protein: CASSQYAGGYTEAFF. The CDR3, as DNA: TGTGCCAGCAGCCAATATGCAGGAGGTTACACTGAAGCTTTCTTT. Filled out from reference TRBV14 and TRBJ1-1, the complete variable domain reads EAGVTQFPSHSVIEKGQTVTLRCDPISGHDNLYWYRRVMGKEIKFLLHFVKESKQDESGMPNNRFLAERTGGTYSTLKVQPAELEDSGVYFCASSQYAGGYTEAFFGQGTRLTVV.

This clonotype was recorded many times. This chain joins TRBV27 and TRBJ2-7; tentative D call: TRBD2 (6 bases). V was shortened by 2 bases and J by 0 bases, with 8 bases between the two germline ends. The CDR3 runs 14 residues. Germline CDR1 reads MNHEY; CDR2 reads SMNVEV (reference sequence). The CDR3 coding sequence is TGTGCCAGCAGTTTACTTAGCGGCTCCTACGAGCAGTACTTC. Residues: CASSLLSGSYEQYF.

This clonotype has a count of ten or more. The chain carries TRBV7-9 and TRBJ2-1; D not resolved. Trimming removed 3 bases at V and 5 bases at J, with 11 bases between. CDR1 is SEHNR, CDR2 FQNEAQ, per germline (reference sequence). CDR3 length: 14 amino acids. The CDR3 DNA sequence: TGTGCCAGCAGCTTGGTGGGTATCGACAATGAGCAGTTCTTC. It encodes CASSLVGIDNEQFF.

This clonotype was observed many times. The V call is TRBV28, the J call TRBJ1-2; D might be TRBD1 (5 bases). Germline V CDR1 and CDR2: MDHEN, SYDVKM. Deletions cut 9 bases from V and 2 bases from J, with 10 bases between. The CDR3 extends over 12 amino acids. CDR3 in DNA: TGTGCCAGTGGGGGGTCCAACTATGGCTACACCTTC. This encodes CASGGSNYGYTF.

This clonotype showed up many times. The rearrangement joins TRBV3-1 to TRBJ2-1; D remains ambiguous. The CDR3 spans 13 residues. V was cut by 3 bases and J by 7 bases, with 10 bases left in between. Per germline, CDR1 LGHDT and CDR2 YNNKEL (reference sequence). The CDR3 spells CASSHRNGNEQFF. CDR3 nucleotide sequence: TGTGCCAGCAGCCACCGCAACGGGAATGAGCAGTTCTTC.

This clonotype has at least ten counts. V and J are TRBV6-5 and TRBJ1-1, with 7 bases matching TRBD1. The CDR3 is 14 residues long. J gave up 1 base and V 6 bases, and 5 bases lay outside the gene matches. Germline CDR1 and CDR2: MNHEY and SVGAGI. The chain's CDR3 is CASSQTGSNTEAFF. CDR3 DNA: TGTGCCAGCAGCCAGACAGGGTCGAACACTGAAGCTTTCTTT.

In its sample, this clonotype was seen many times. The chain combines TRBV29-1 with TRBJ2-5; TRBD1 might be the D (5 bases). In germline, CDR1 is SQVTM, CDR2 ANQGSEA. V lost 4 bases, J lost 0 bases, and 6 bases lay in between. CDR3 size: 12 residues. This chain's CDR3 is CSVVGDQETQYF. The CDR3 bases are TGCAGCGTTGTAGGGGACCAAGAGACCCAGTACTTC.

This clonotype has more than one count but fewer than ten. CDR3 coding DNA: TGTGCCAGCAGCTTTAGACTAGCTGCTCCAGATACGCAGTATTTT. It encodes CASSFRLAAPDTQYF. The V gene is TRBV5-8, the J gene TRBJ2-3, with 7 nucleotides matching TRBD2. Germline CDR1 SGHTS, CDR2 YDEGEE. J gave up 4 bases and V 2 bases, and 7 bases lay outside the gene matches. CDR3 length equals 15 residues.

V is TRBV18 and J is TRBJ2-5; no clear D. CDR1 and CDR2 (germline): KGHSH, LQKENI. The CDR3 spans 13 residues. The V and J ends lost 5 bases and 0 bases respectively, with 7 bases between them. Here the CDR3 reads CASSIRNQETQYF. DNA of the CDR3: TGTGCCAGCTCAATACGGAACCAAGAGACCCAGTACTTC. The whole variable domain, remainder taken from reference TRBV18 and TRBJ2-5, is NAGVMQNPRHLVRRRGQEARLRCSPMKGHSHVYWYRQLPEEGLKFMVYLQKENIIDESGMPKERFSAEFPKEGPSILRIQQVVRGDSAAYFCASSIRNQETQYFGPGTRLLVL.

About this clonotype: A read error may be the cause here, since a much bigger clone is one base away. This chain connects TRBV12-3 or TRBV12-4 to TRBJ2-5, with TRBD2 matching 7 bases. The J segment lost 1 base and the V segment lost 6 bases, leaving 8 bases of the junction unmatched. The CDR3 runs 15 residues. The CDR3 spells CASSRISGSQETQYF. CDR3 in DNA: TGTGCCAGCAGCCGGATTAGCGGGTCCCAAGAGACCCAGTACTTC.

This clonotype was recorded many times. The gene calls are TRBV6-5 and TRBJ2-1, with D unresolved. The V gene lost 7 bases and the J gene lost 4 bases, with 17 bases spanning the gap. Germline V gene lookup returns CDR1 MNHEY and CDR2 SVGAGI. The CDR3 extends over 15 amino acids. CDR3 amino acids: CASTPEPRAYNEQFF. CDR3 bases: TGTGCCAGCACCCCGGAACCTAGGGCATACAATGAGCAGTTCTTC.

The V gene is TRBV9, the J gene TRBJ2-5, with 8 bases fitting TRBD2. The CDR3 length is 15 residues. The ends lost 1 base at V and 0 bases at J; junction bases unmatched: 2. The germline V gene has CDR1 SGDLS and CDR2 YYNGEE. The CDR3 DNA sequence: TGTGCCAGCAGCGTACGCGGGGGGAACCAAGAGACCCAGTACTTC. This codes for CASSVRGGNQETQYF.

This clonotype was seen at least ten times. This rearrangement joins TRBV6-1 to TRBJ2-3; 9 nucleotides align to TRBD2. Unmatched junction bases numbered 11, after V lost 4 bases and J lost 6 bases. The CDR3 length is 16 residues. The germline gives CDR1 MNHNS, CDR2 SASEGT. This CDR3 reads CASSGGLAGTQDTQYF. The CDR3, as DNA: TGTGCCAGCAGTGGCGGGCTAGCGGGAACCCAGGATACGCAGTATTTT.

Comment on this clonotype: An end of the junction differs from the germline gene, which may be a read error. This CDR3 reads CASSLTGLAASF. CDR3 in DNA: TGTGCCAGCAGCTTAACCGGGCTAGCGGCATCCTTC. The genes are TRBV7-3 and TRBJ2-1; 7 nucleotides match TRBD2. CDR3 length: 12 amino acids. Germline-derived CDR1 and CDR2 are SGHTA and FQGTGA.

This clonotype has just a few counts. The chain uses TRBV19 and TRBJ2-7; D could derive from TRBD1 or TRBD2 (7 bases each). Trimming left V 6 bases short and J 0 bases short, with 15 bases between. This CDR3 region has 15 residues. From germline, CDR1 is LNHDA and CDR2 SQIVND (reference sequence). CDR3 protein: CASRSDRTSSYEQYF. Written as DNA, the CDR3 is TGTGCCAGTAGATCGGACAGGACTAGCTCCTACGAGCAGTACTTC.

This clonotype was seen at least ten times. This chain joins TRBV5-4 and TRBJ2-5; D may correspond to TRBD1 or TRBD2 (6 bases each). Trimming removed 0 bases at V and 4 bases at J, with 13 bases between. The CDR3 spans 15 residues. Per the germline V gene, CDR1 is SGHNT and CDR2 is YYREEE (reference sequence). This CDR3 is CASSLDGGGRETQYF. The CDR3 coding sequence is TGTGCCAGCAGCTTGGACGGGGGCGGACGAGAGACCCAGTACTTC.

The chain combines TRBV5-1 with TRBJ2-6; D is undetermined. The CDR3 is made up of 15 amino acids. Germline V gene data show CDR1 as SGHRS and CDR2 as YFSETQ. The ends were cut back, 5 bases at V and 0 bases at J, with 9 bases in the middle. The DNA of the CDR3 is TGCGCCAGCAGGCAGGAGAGCTCTGGGGCCAACGTCCTGACTTTC. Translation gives CASRQESSGANVLTF.